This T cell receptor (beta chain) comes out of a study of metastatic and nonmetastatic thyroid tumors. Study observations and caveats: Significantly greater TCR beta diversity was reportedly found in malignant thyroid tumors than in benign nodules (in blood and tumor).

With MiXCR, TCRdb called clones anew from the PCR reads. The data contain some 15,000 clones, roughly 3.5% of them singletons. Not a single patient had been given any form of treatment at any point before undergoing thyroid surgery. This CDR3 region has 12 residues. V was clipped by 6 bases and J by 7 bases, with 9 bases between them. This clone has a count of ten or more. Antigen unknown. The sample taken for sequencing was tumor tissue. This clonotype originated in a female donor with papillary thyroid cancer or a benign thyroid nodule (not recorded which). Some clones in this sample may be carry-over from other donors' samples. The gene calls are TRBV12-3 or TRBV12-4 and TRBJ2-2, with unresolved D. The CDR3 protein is CASRYYDGELFF. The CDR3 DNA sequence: TGTGCCAGCAGGTACTACGACGGGGAGCTGTTTTTT.